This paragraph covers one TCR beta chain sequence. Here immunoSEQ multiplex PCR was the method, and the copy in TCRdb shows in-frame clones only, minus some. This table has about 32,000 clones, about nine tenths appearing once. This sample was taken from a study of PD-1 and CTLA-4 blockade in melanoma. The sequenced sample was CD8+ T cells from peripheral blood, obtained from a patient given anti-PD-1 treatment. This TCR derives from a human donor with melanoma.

The CDR3 nucleotides are TGCGCCAGCAGCCAAAGCCCACAGGGAAAGGAGCAGTACTTC. The encoded protein is CASSQSPQGKEQYF. This rearrangement joins TRBV5-1 to TRBJ2-7, with a possible D match to TRBD1 (6 bases). This CDR3 has 14 amino acids. Between the trimmed V and J ends, which lost 4 bases and 7 bases, there was a span of 18 bases. Germline CDR1 reads SGHRS; CDR2 reads YFSETQ.